This TCR beta chain was sequenced during a study of T cell clones after liver transplantation. V was cut by 0 bases and J by 6 bases, with 16 bases left in between. The length of the CDR3 is 15 residues. CDR1 is SGHRS, CDR2 YFSETQ, per germline. Assay used: immunoSEQ multiplex PCR; TCRdb lists only in-frame clones, some missing. The data contain about 75,000 clones, around 80% of them singletons. This receptor was identified in a human patient who received a liver transplant. Some of the T cells may derive from the graft donor. Sequenced here: CD4+ T cells from blood, sampled less than 50 months after liver transplant. The chain combines TRBV5-1 with TRBJ2-7, with D maybe TRBD1 (5 bases). The CDR3 nucleotides read TGCGCCAGCAGCTTGGATGGAACAGGAGTCCTCGAGCAGTACTTC. This translates into CASSLDGTGVLEQYF.